The 25 T cell receptor beta chains listed next were all sequenced from one sample in a study of cytomegalovirus exposure and HLA in healthy donors. Produced via immunoSEQ multiplex PCR; TCRdb's table is partial and in-frame only. The table lists around 95,000 clones, about 85% of them singletons, with 20% to 25% in the top ten. Material: PBMCs. The receptors originated from a man aged 18-30 years in good health and CMV-seropositive.

V gene TRBV11-1 combines with J gene TRBJ2-5; TRBD1 is a possible D gene (5 bases). The CDR3 consists of 12 residues. With 2 bases removed from V and 5 bases from J, the gap between germline ends came to 6 bases. Germline V gene sequence: CDR1 SGHAT, CDR2 FQDESV (reference sequence). CDR3 sequence: CASSLSGETQYF. As DNA, the CDR3 is TGTGCCAGCAGCTTATCAGGGGAGACCCAGTACTTC.

This sequence joins TRBV29-1 and TRBJ2-1, with 9 positions matching TRBD2. Looked up from germline, CDR1 is SQVTM and CDR2 is ANQGSEA. The ends lost 3 bases at V and 10 bases at J; junction bases unmatched: 4. CDR3 length: 12 residues. CDR3 amino acids: CSVEAGGSEQFF. CDR3 bases: TGCAGCGTTGAGGCGGGAGGGTCGGAGCAGTTCTTC.

This chain uses TRBV25-1 with TRBJ2-2, with 8 bases matching TRBD2. CDR1 and CDR2 (germline): MGHDK, SYGVNS. V lost 4 bases to trimming and J lost 4 bases; unmatched junction nucleotides: 5. The CDR3 contains 15 residues. This CDR3 reads CASSAGGLLTGELFF. For the CDR3, the DNA is TGTGCCAGCAGTGCGGGAGGGCTACTCACCGGGGAGCTGTTTTTT.

The chain has TRBV7-8 and TRBJ1-4; no firm D call. V was trimmed by 0 bases and J by 7 bases, leaving 6 bases between them. The V gene's germline CDR1 is SGHVS and CDR2 FQNEAQ. The CDR3 is 13 residues long. CDR3 nucleotides: TGTGCCAGCAGCTTAGCAGGCGGTGAAAAACTGTTTTTT. Residues: CASSLAGGEKLFF.

This clone has just one count. This rearrangement joins TRBV6-5 to TRBJ2-2; a possible D gene is TRBD1 (5 bases). This CDR3 region has 14 residues. Per germline, CDR1 MNHEY and CDR2 SVGAGI. V shed 4 bases and J shed 1 base, with 7 bases lying between them. CDR3 nucleotide sequence: TGTGCCAGCAGTTTGACAGTGAACACCGGGGAGCTGTTTTTT. This translates into CASSLTVNTGELFF.

The chain couples TRBV2 to TRBJ1-4, with D tentatively TRBD1 (5 bases). Germline loops: CDR1 SNHLY, CDR2 FYNNEI. This CDR3 spans 17 amino acids. V lost 6 bases and J lost 3, with 20 bases in between. The CDR3 sequence is CASRRRGDFSANEKLFF. CDR3 nucleotide sequence: TGTGCCAGCAGGAGACGGGGGGACTTTTCAGCTAATGAAAAACTGTTTTTT.

The chain has TRBV27 and TRBJ1-1; tentatively, D is TRBD1 (6 bases). Trimming shortened V by 3 bases and J by 0 bases, and 11 bases separated the two germline ends. The CDR3 loop spans 15 amino acids. CDR1 MNHEY and CDR2 SMNVEV come from the germline V gene (reference sequence). CDR3 DNA: TGTGCCAGCAGTTTCCAGGGGTCCATGAACACTGAAGCTTTCTTT. Translating it yields CASSFQGSMNTEAFF.

V usage is TRBV11-2 and J usage is TRBJ1-5, with 11 bases aligning to TRBD1. Germline CDR1 reads SGHAT; CDR2 reads FQNNGV. The CDR3 runs to 15 residues. Unmatched junction bases numbered 2, after V lost 4 bases and J lost 3 bases. The CDR3 here is CASSSGQGVNQPQHF. The CDR3 nucleotides are TGTGCCAGCAGCTCGGGACAGGGGGTCAATCAGCCCCAGCATTTT.

This chain joins TRBV13 and TRBJ1-2, with 9 bases matching TRBD1. This CDR3 contains 13 residues. Trimming cost V 6 bases and J 6 bases; bases outside gene matches: 5. Germline V CDR1 and CDR2: PRHDT, FYEKMQ (reference sequence). Here the CDR3 reads CASSPQGADGYTF. In DNA form, the CDR3 reads TGTGCCAGCAGTCCACAGGGGGCTGATGGCTACACCTTC.

The chain uses TRBV2 and TRBJ2-3, with a weak D call TRBD2 (6 bases). The length of the CDR3 is 16 residues. CDR1 and CDR2 (germline): SNHLY, FYNNEI. V gave up 1 base and J gave up 2 bases, with 13 bases separating them. This CDR3 reads CASSEVTGVVTDTQYF. The CDR3 DNA reads as TGTGCCAGCAGTGAAGTCACGGGAGTCGTCACAGATACGCAGTATTTT.

The chain carries TRBV5-4 and TRBJ2-5; maybe TRBD1 (6 bases). Germline CDR1 and CDR2: SGHNT and YYREEE (reference sequence). V lost 0 bases, J lost 3 bases, and 6 bases lay in between. This CDR3 spans 13 amino acids. CDR3 nucleotides: TGTGCCAGCAGCTTGGACAGGGAAGAGACCCAGTACTTC. It translates to CASSLDREETQYF.

The J gene is TRBJ2-6, the V gene TRBV4-1, with TRBD1 matching over 7 bases. V shed 3 bases, J shed 0 bases, and the junction held 17 bases outside the gene matches. The CDR3 has 21 amino acids. From germline, CDR1 is MGHRA and CDR2 YSYEKL. This CDR3 is CASSHPDRFSPPDSGANVLTF. CDR3 sequence (DNA): TGCGCCAGCAGCCACCCGGACAGGTTTTCCCCCCCAGACTCTGGGGCCAACGTCCTGACTTTC.

The chain couples TRBV28 to TRBJ2-3; D might be TRBD2 (6 bases). Germline V gene sequence: CDR1 MDHEN, CDR2 SYDVKM. V was clipped by 3 bases and J by 5 bases, with 15 bases between them. CDR3 length: 15 amino acids. The CDR3 is CASSFRESHVDTQYF. The CDR3 nucleotides read TGTGCCAGCAGTTTTCGGGAGTCACACGTAGATACGCAGTATTTT.

The chain is built from TRBV19 and TRBJ2-1; 11 bases map to TRBD1. V shed 0 bases and J 6 bases; nucleotides not matched to a gene: 1. The CDR3 has 15 amino acids. Germline assignment: CDR1 LNHDA and CDR2 SQIVND (reference sequence). For the CDR3, the DNA is TGTGCCAGTAGTATAGATGGGACAGGGGGCAATGAGCAGTTCTTC. The encoded protein is CASSIDGTGGNEQFF.

The rearrangement joins TRBV5-1 to TRBJ1-5; D call uncertain. V was cut by 0 bases and J by 0 bases, with 7 bases left in between. This CDR3 has 15 residues. Germline assignment: CDR1 SGHRS and CDR2 YFSETQ. The CDR3 spells CASSLDGYSNQPQHF. The CDR3 DNA sequence: TGCGCCAGCAGCTTGGACGGGTATAGCAATCAGCCCCAGCATTTT. The full variable domain, its missing parts supplied by reference TRBV5-1 and TRBJ1-5, is KAGVTQTPRYLIKTRGQQVTLSCSPISGHRSVSWYQQTPGQGLQFLFEYFSETQRNKGNFPGRFSGRQFSNSRSEMNVSTLELGDSALYLCASSLDGYSNQPQHFGDGTRLSIL.

The chain has TRBV6-5 and TRBJ2-3; 13 bases fit TRBD2. Germline V gene lookup returns CDR1 MNHEY and CDR2 SVGAGI. V trimming: 2 bases; J trimming: 6 bases; junction bases outside the gene matches: 2. The CDR3 covers 15 residues. The CDR3 protein is CASSYGLAGVDTQYF. The CDR3 region has the DNA TGTGCCAGCAGTTACGGACTAGCGGGAGTTGATACGCAGTATTTT.

This clone was seen only a few times. The chain recombines TRBV7-2 with TRBJ1-5; a weak D match, TRBD1 (6 bases). Germline V CDR1 and CDR2: SGHTA, FQGNSA. V lost 4 bases and J lost 2, with 9 bases in between. The CDR3 contains 14 residues. CDR3 in amino acids: CASSWGQGNQPQHF. DNA of the CDR3: TGTGCCAGCAGCTGGGGACAAGGCAATCAGCCCCAGCATTTT.

V and J are TRBV19 and TRBJ2-5, with 8 bases lining up with TRBD2. V was clipped by 5 bases and J by 3 bases; unmatched bases: 11. The CDR3 is 16 residues long. CDR1 and CDR2 from the germline V gene are LNHDA and SQIVND (reference sequence). CDR3 protein: CASSSYFGLAEETQYF. CDR3 DNA: TGTGCCAGTAGTTCCTACTTCGGACTAGCAGAAGAGACCCAGTACTTC. Variable domain in full (rest from reference TRBV19 and TRBJ2-5): DGGITQSPKYLFRKEGQNVTLSCEQNLNHDAMYWYRQDPGQGLRLIYYSQIVNDFQKGDIAEGYSVSREKKESFPLTVTSAQKNPTAFYLCASSSYFGLAEETQYFGPGTRLLVL.

The J gene is TRBJ1-5, the V gene TRBV2; tentatively, D is TRBD1 (6 bases). V was clipped by 3 bases and J by 2 bases, with 8 bases between them. The CDR3 is 14 amino acids. Germline V gives CDR1 SNHLY, CDR2 FYNNEI. The CDR3 is CASSDRGRNQPQHF. DNA for the CDR3: TGTGCCAGCAGTGACAGGGGTCGCAATCAGCCCCAGCATTTT. Combining the CDR3 with reference TRBV2 and TRBJ1-5 gives the whole variable domain EPEVTQTPSHQVTQMGQEVILRCVPISNHLYFYWYRQILGQKVEFLVSFYNNEISEKSEIFDDQFSVERPDGSNFTLKIRSTKLEDSAMYFCASSDRGRNQPQHFGDGTRLSIL.

The chain is built from TRBV4-1 and TRBJ2-7; possible D gene TRBD2, 6 bases. V was shortened by 4 bases and J by 2 bases, with 15 bases between the two germline ends. Germline V gene sequence: CDR1 MGHRA, CDR2 YSYEKL. The CDR3 length is 15 residues. This CDR3 is CASSPALGGAYEQYV. CDR3 DNA: TGCGCCAGCAGCCCAGCGCTCGGGGGTGCCTACGAGCAGTACGTC.

The V call is TRBV23-1, the J call TRBJ2-2; the D gene is possibly TRBD2 (6 bases). TRBV23-1 counts as an open reading frame of uncertain function. V was trimmed by 4 bases and J by 6 bases, leaving 12 bases between them. The CDR3 extends over 14 amino acids. In nucleotides, the CDR3 is TGCGCCAGCAGTCTAGGAGGGTCCTCCGGGGAGCTGTTTTTT. Its translation: CASSLGGSSGELFF.

This clone was seen once. The V gene is TRBV6-6, the J gene TRBJ2-1; D is unresolved. The germline V and J ends were trimmed by 0 bases and 2 bases, with 8 bases remaining between them. CDR3 size: 15 residues. Germline-derived CDR1 and CDR2 are MNHNY and SVGAGI (reference sequence). The CDR3: CASSYSHEAYNEQFF. CDR3 bases: TGTGCCAGCAGTTACTCACACGAGGCCTACAATGAGCAGTTCTTC.

The chain employs TRBV5-1 and TRBJ2-3, with unresolved D. V lost 3 bases to trimming and J lost 3 bases, with 5 bases between them. Germline CDR1 SGHRS, CDR2 YFSETQ. This CDR3 has 12 amino acids. The CDR3 region is CASSSTTDTQYF. CDR3 nucleotide sequence: TGCGCCAGCAGCTCCACTACAGATACGCAGTATTTT. Filled out from reference TRBV5-1 and TRBJ2-3, the complete variable domain reads KAGVTQTPRYLIKTRGQQVTLSCSPISGHRSVSWYQQTPGQGLQFLFEYFSETQRNKGNFPGRFSGRQFSNSRSEMNVSTLELGDSALYLCASSSTTDTQYFGPGTRLTVL.

The chain uses TRBV28 and TRBJ2-7; TRBD1 matches 7 bases. Germline CDR1 reads MDHEN; CDR2 reads SYDVKM. V was pared by 4 bases and J by 2 bases, with 5 bases of the junction left unmatched. The CDR3 contains 14 residues. The CDR3 sequence: CASSSGQNPYEQYV. CDR3 nucleotide sequence: TGTGCCAGCAGTTCGGGACAGAACCCCTACGAGCAGTACGTC.

The V and J genes are TRBV2 and TRBJ1-5, with D perhaps TRBD1 (6 bases). Germline lookup yields CDR1 SNHLY and CDR2 FYNNEI. The CDR3 is 15 residues long. V lost 4 bases and J 0 bases, leaving 10 bases between the germline ends. CDR3 in amino acids: CASSVGAVSNQPQHF. The CDR3 region has the DNA TGTGCCAGCAGTGTGGGGGCTGTTAGCAATCAGCCCCAGCATTTT.